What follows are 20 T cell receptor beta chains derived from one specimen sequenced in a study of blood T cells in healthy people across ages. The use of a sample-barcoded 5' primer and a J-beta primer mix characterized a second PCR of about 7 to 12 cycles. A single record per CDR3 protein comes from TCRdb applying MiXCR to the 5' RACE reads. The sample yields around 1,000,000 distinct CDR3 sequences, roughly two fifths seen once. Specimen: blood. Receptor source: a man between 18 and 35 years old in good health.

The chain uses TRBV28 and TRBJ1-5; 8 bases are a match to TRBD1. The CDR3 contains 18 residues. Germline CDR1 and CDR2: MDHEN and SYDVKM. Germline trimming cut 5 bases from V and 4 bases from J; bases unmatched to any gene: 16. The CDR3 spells CASSEPDRVNRRNQPQHF. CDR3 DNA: TGTGCCAGCAGTGAGCCGGACAGGGTGAATCGTAGGAATCAGCCCCAGCATTTT.

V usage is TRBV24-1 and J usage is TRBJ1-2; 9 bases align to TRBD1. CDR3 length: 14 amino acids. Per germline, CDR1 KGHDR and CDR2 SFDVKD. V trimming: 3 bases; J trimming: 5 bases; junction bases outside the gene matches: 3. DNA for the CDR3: TGTGCCACCAGTGATGCCGGGACAGGGTATGGCTACACCTTC. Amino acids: CATSDAGTGYGYTF.

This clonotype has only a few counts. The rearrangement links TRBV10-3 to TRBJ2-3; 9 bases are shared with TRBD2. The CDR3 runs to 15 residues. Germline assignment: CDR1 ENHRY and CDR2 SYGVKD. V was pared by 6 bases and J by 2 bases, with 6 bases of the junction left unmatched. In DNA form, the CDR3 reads TGTGCCATCAGCGCTCGACTAGCGGACACAGATACGCAGTATTTT. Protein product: CAISARLADTDTQYF.

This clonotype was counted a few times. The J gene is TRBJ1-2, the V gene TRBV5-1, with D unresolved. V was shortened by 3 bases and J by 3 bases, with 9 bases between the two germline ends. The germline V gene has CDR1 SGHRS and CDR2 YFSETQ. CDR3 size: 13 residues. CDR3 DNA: TGCGCCAGCAGCTCTGATCCATACTATGGCTACACCTTC. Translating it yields CASSSDPYYGYTF.

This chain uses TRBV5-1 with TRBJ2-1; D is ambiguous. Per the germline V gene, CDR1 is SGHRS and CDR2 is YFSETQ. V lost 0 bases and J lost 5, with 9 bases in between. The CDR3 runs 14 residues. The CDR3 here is CASSLGSVNNEQFF. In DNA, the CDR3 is TGCGCCAGCAGCTTGGGGTCCGTTAACAATGAGCAGTTCTTC.

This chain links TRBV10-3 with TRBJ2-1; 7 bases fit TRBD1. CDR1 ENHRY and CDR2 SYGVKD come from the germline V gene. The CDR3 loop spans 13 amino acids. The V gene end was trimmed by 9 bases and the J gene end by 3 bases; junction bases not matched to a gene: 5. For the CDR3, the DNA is TGTGCCATTGGACAGGATAACTACAATGAGCAGTTCTTC. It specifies CAIGQDNYNEQFF.

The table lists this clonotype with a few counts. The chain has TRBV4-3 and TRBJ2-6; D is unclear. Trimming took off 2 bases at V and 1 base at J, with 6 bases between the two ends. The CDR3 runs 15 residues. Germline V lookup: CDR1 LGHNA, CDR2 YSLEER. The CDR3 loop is CASSQLISGANVLTF. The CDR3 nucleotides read TGCGCCAGCAGCCAACTAATATCTGGGGCCAACGTCCTGACTTTC.

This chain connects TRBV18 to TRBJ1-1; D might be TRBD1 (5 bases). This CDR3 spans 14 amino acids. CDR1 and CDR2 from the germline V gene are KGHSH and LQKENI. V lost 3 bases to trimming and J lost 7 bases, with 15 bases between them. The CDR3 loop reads CASSPSGLDSEAFF. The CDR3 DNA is TGTGCCAGCTCACCTTCGGGACTCGACAGTGAAGCTTTCTTT.

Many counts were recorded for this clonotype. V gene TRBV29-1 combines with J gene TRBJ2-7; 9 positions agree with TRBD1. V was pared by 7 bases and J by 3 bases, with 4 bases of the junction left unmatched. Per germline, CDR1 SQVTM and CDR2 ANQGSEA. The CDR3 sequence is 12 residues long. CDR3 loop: CSGGQGNYEQYF. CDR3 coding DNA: TGCAGCGGGGGACAGGGTAACTACGAGCAGTACTTC.

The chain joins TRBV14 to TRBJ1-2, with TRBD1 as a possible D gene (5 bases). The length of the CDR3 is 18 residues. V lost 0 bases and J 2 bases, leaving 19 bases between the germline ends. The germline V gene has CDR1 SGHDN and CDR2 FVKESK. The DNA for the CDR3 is TGTGCCAGCAGCCAAGAGCCCCCGCGGGGCAGGATGAACTATGGCTACACCTTC. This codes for CASSQEPPRGRMNYGYTF.

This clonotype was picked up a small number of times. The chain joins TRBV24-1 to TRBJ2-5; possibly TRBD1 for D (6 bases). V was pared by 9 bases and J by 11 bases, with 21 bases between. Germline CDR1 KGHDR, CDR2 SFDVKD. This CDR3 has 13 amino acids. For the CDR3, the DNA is TGTGCCACCGGTACAGGGCCTTACAATGAGCAGTACTTC. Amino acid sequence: CATGTGPYNEQYF.

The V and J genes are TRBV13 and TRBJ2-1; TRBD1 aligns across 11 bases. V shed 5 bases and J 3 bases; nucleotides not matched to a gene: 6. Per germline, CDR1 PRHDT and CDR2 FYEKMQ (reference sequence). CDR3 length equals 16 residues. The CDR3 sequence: CASSASGTGGYNEQFF. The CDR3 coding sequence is TGTGCCAGCAGCGCCTCCGGGACAGGGGGCTACAATGAGCAGTTCTTC.

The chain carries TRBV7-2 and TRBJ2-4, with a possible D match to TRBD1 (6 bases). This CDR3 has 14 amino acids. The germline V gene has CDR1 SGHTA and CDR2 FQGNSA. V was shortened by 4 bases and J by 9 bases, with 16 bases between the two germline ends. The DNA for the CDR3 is TGTGCCAGCAGCTCGGGGCAGGGGATCACCATTCAGTACTTC. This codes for CASSSGQGITIQYF.

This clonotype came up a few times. The CDR3: CASGTGGSNQPQHF. The CDR3 nucleotides read TGTGCCAGCGGGACAGGGGGAAGCAATCAGCCCCAGCATTTT. The chain is built from TRBV5-5 and TRBJ1-5; TRBD1 aligns across 11 bases. CDR1 and CDR2 from the germline V gene are SGHKS and YYEKEE (reference sequence). The J segment lost 1 base and the V segment lost 7 bases, leaving 1 base of the junction unmatched. CDR3 size: 14 residues.

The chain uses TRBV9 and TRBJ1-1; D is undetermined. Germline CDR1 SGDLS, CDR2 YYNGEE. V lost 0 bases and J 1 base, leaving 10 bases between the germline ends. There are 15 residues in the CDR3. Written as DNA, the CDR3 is TGTGCCAGCAGCGTAGACCCGGGCCCGAACACTGAAGCTTTCTTT. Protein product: CASSVDPGPNTEAFF.

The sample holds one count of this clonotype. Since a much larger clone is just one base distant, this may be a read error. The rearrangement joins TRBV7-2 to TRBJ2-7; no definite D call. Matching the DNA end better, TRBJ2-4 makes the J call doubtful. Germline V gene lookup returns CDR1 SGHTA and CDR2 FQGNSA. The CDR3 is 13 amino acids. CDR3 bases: TGTGCCAACAGCCTAAGAGGCGCAAACATTCAGTACTTC. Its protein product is CANSLRGANIQYF.

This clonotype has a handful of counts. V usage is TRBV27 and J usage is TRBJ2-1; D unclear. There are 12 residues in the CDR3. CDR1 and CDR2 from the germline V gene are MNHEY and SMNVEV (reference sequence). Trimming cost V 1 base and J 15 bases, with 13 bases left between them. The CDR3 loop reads CASSLFGGGWFF. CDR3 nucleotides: TGTGCCAGCAGTTTATTTGGCGGTGGTTGGTTCTTC.

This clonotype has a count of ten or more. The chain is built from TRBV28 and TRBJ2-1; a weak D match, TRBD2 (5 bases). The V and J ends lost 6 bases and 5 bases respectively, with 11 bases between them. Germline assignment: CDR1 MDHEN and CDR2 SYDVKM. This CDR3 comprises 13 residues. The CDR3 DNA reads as TGTGCCAGCAGCTTAGACGGGGACAATGAGCAGTTCTTC. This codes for CASSLDGDNEQFF. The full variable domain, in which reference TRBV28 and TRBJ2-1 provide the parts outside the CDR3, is DVKVTQSSRYLVKRTGEKVFLECVQDMDHENMFWYRQDPGLGLRLIYFSYDVKMKEKGDIPEGYSVSREKKERFSLILESASTNQTSMYLCASSLDGDNEQFFGPGTRLTVL.

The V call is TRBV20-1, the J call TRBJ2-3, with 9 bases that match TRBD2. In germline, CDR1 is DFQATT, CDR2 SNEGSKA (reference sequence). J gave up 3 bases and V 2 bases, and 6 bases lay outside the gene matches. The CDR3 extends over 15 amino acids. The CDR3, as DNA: TGCAGTGCTAGAAGGGGCGGGGGGGCTACAGATACGCAGTATTTT. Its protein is CSARRGGGATDTQYF.

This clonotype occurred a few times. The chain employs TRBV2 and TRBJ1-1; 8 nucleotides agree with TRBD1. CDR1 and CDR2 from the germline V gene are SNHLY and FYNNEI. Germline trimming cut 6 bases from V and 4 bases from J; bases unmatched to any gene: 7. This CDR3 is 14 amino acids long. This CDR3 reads CASRVDRVGTEAFF. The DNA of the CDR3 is TGTGCCAGCAGGGTGGACAGGGTGGGCACTGAAGCTTTCTTT.